This is a list of T cell receptor beta chains from one sample in a study of blood T cells in healthy people across ages. Each CDR3 protein is one row after TCRdb ran MiXCR on the 5' RACE reads. The sample yields roughly 860,000 distinct CDR3 sequences, roughly 60% seen once. The sequencing sample was made of blood. The receptors were gathered from a man aged 25 to 45 in good health. Each CDR3 is given with its conserved first and last residue. A D gene is named only where the DNA matches it firmly. A clone size is listed for some rows: how often the clone was seen (once, few, many), or a class if it is expanded.

clone_size: -; v_call: TRBV5-1; j_call: TRBJ2-7; d_call: -; cdr3_nt: TGCGCCAGCTACCCTGTACAGGGTGGGTACGAGCAGTACTTC; cdr3_aa: CASYPVQGGYEQYF
clone_size: -; v_call: TRBV28; j_call: TRBJ2-1; d_call: TRBD2; cdr3_nt: TGTGCCAGCAGACTAGCGGGTGAGGGAGAGCAGTTCTTC; cdr3_aa: CASRLAGEGEQFF
clone_size: -; v_call: TRBV20-1; j_call: TRBJ2-1; d_call: -; cdr3_nt: TGCAGTGCTATCAGGGGAAGGTATGAGCAGTTCTTC; cdr3_aa: CSAIRGRYEQFF
clone_size: -; v_call: TRBV9; j_call: TRBJ1-2; d_call: -; cdr3_nt: TGTGCCAGCAGCGGAACGGGTTTCTATGGCCACACCTTC; cdr3_aa: CASSGTGFYGHTF
clone_size: once; v_call: TRBV9; j_call: TRBJ2-3; d_call: -; cdr3_nt: TGTGCCAGCAGCGTAGCTACGGGGACCCGCCCCACAGATACGCAGTATTTT; cdr3_aa: CASSVATGTRPTDTQYF
clone_size: once; v_call: TRBV12-3/TRBV12-4; j_call: TRBJ1-5; d_call: TRBD1; cdr3_nt: TGTGCCAGCAGCGCTACAGGGGGTCAGCCCCAGCATTTT; cdr3_aa: CASSATGGQPQHF
clone_size: few; v_call: TRBV7-2; j_call: TRBJ2-4; d_call: TRBD2; cdr3_nt: TGTGCCAGCAGCTTATTAGCGGGGGGGCCGGAGCAGTACTTC; cdr3_aa: CASSLLAGGPEQYF
clone_size: -; v_call: TRBV12-3/TRBV12-4; j_call: TRBJ2-3; d_call: TRBD2; cdr3_nt: TGTGCCAGCAGCGGACTAGCGGGGTGGTCCACAGATACGCAGTATTTT; cdr3_aa: CASSGLAGWSTDTQYF
clone_size: few; v_call: TRBV28; j_call: TRBJ2-2; d_call: TRBD2; cdr3_nt: TGTGCCAGCAGCCTGGGACTAGGAGAGGCCGGGGAGCTGTTTTTT; cdr3_aa: CASSLGLGEAGELFF
clone_size: once; v_call: TRBV4-1; j_call: TRBJ2-1; d_call: TRBD2; cdr3_nt: TGCGCCAGCAGCCAAGTTTCGCTAGCGGGGGGGTTCAATGAGCAGTTCTTC; cdr3_aa: CASSQVSLAGGFNEQFF
clone_size: few; v_call: TRBV4-3; j_call: TRBJ1-5; d_call: -; cdr3_nt: TGCGCCAGCAGCCAGGGGTTTCGGGGGTCTCAGCCCCAGCATTTT; cdr3_aa: CASSQGFRGSQPQHF
clone_size: -; v_call: TRBV20-1; j_call: TRBJ2-1; d_call: TRBD1; cdr3_nt: TGCAGTGCTAGACCTTCGTTGGGGACAGGGCTTATTGAGCAGTTCTTC; cdr3_aa: CSARPSLGTGLIEQFF
clone_size: -; v_call: TRBV9; j_call: TRBJ2-5; d_call: -; cdr3_nt: TGTGCCAGCAGCCCTGGGGGCGGGGCAGAGACCCAGTACTTC; cdr3_aa: CASSPGGGAETQYF
clone_size: few; v_call: TRBV7-9; j_call: TRBJ1-6; d_call: -; cdr3_nt: TGTGCCAGCAGCTTCAGTGACAACTATAATTCACCCCTCCACTTT; cdr3_aa: CASSFSDNYNSPLHF